This TCR beta chain emerged from a study of cytomegalovirus exposure and HLA in healthy donors. The PCR made use of 60 Vbeta and 13 Jbeta primers. The method was immunoSEQ multiplex PCR; TCRdb's version includes in-frame clones alone and lacks a portion of them. The sample consists of approximately 69,000 clones, about 75% of them appearing once. This clone was seen only a few times. The antigen is not known. The germline V and J ends were trimmed by 3 bases and 0 bases, with 6 bases remaining between them. Germline CDR1 reads SGHAT; CDR2 reads FQNNGV. The CDR3 has 13 amino acids. Study observations and caveats: A classifier reportedly called cytomegalovirus status with high sensitivity and specificity. Sequencing artifact likely explains a cluster of highly shared sequence variants.

The specimen sequenced was PBMCs. This sequence joins TRBV11-2 and TRBJ2-7; TRBD2 might be the D (5 bases). This clonotype was obtained from a man in his late teens or twenties in good health and CMV-seronegative. The CDR3: CASSFGSSYEQYF. The CDR3 nucleotides read TGTGCCAGCAGCTTTGGGAGCTCCTACGAGCAGTACTTC. Full variable domain (rest looked up from reference TRBV11-2 and TRBJ2-7): EAGVAQSPRYKIIEKRQSVAFWCNPISGHATLYWYQQILGQGPKLLIQFQNNGVVDDSQLPKDRFSAERLKGVDSTLKIQPAKLEDSAVYLCASSFGSSYEQYFGPGTRLTVT.